This T cell receptor (beta chain) derives from a study of cytomegalovirus exposure and HLA in healthy donors. Whole-study results and caveats: In an earlier analysis, about 87% or about 30%: the productive usage of most TCR beta V segments.

Use of 60 Vbeta and 13 Jbeta primers characterized the PCR. Using immunoSEQ multiplex PCR, the repertoire was profiled, and TCRdb retains in-frame clones only, with some absent. The table includes under 200,000 clones, 60% to 85% detected once. J lost 6 bases, V lost 4 bases, and 13 bases had no gene match. Germline V gene data show CDR1 as SGHRS and CDR2 as YFSETQ. This CDR3 has 16 residues. In regard to this clone: Antigen unknown.

Source material: PBMCs. The sequence was collected from a male donor in good health and CMV-seropositive. The chain carries TRBV5-1 and TRBJ1-1, with TRBD1 identical over 9 bases. The CDR3 DNA is TGCGCCAGCAGCCCACACCGACCGGGACAGGGCCCTGAAGCTTTCTTT. Translated: CASSPHRPGQGPEAFF.